This T cell receptor beta chain derives from a study of cytomegalovirus exposure and HLA in healthy donors. PCR amplification relied on 60 Vbeta primers (plus 13 Jbeta primers). Clones were read by immunoSEQ multiplex PCR, and TCRdb kept only the in-frame ones, dropping some. The data show roughly 120,000 clones, roughly 70% seen once. The CDR3 contains 15 residues. The V end lost 4 bases, the J end lost 3 bases, and 12 bases lay between the germline ends. The germline V gene has CDR1 SGHVS and CDR2 FNYEAQ. Input material: PBMCs. The clonotype was recovered from a man between 40 and 49 years old in good health and CMV-seropositive. V and J are TRBV7-6 and TRBJ2-2; D is possibly TRBD1 (6 bases). The CDR3 DNA reads TGTGCCAGCAGCTCATCACAGGGATACACCGGGGAGCTGTTTTTT. This encodes CASSSSQGYTGELFF. The full variable domain, completed using reference TRBV7-6 and TRBJ2-2, is GAGVSQSPRYKVTKRGQDVALRCDPISGHVSLYWYRQALGQGPEFLTYFNYEAQQDKSGLPNDRFSAERPEGSISTLTIQRTEQRDSAMYRCASSSSQGYTGELFFGEGSRLTVL.